This T cell receptor beta chain was sequenced in a study of blood T cell repertoires in COVID-19 (dated by TCRdb to 2018 to 2021). With respect to the entire study: Samples from collaborators originated in the United States, Italy and Spain and spanned both the acute and convalescent phases of COVID-19. The prospective study material was composed of cDNA or gDNA derived from T cells, B-cell-depleted T cells, or PBMCs. A freely available public database, intended as a resource for researchers studying the immune response to SARS-CoV-2, is where the repertoires were released. HLA class I and class II types, where available, came from metadata supplied by the sample provider rather than from assay-based typing. Sample metadata almost always included a de-identified subject ID, COVID-19 status, age in years and sex. Subjects who had been exposed to COVID-19, were actively infected with it, or had recovered from it provided the deeply sampled blood TCRbeta repertoires that made up the dataset. The samples were drawn from the first 160 participants of the ongoing ImmuneRACE study and from 1,254 subjects provided by 6 global collaborators.

The study at large found these results: The amount of clinical and demographic metadata varied by source and participant and was provided uncurated.

A distance of 22 bases separates the germline ends of V and J, which lose 7 bases and 2 bases respectively. For CDR1 and CDR2, the germline V gene (reference sequence) lists SEHNR and FQNEAQ. The CDR3 covers 17 residues, taking in both the cysteine and the phenylalanine. CDR3 DNA is the only sequence kept; it has 51 bases, read in frame from the first base. The immunoSEQ Assay, a bias-controlled multiplex PCR, was used to amplify TCRbeta CDR3 regions from genomic DNA. The original pipeline was this. The number of nucleated cells in each sample was estimated by amplification of reference gene primers within the assay. To quantify the absolute abundance of each unique TCRbeta CDR3 rearrangement, sequence reads were collapsed and filtered. For each sample, productive Simpson clonality was calculated as the square root of Simpson's diversity index across productive rearrangements. TCRdb obtained this table from immuneACCESS and retained in-frame rearrangements with V and J assigned. These tables miss some clones; where compared with another copy, unresolved V genes account for less than half of the shortfall, and the remainder is unexplained. The V and J calls and clone size come from that table; D and trimming were worked out from the DNA. For this sample there are about 160,000 clones; roughly 90% appear just once. Clones ranked in the top ten supply less than 3% of the sample.

The collaborating institutions used their own protocols to collect whole blood in K2EDTA tubes. For TCRbeta analysis, collaborators shipped samples in one of three forms: frozen whole blood, isolated PBMCs, or DNA extracted from either of those sample types. Details on this clone: This receptor's antigen is unknown. Base quality data are lacking; no much larger clone is found one base away.

This clonotype was obtained from a man between 60 and 75 years old with acute or convalescent COVID-19. The chain couples TRBV7-9 to TRBJ2-3; a weak D assignment points to TRBD2 (5 bases agree). Sequenced sample: peripheral blood. The CDR3 protein sequence reads: CASTLLNLGSYTDTQYF. The nucleotide sequence is TGTGCCAGCACCCTTTTAAACTTGGGGAGCTACACAGATACGCAGTATTTT.